The sequence of this TCR beta chain was determined in a study of blood T cell repertoires in COVID-19. Study-level information: The samples span acute and convalescent COVID-19 from the United States, Italy and Spain.

The length of the CDR3 is 19 residues. Trimming cost V 0 bases and J 0 bases, with 15 bases left between them. Looked up from germline, CDR1 is LNHDA and CDR2 is SQIVND (reference sequence). Under the authors' procedure: How many nucleated cells were present was estimated from reference gene primer amplification. Clones were sequenced by immunoSEQ multiplex PCR, and TCRdb holds only the in-frame ones, with some missing. V and J calls and clone size are copied from that table; D and trimming were computed from the DNA. The data contain over 150,000 clones, roughly 80% of them singletons. The chain joins TRBV19 to TRBJ2-6; perhaps TRBD1 as D (6 bases). This clonotype was sampled from a human donor in a cohort sampled during active COVID-19. The sample taken for sequencing was peripheral blood. The CDR3 region is CASSIDRAGVRSGANVLTF. Written as DNA, the CDR3 is TGTGCCAGTAGTATAGATAGGGCAGGGGTACGCTCTGGGGCCAACGTCCTGACTTTC.